This T cell receptor beta chain was profiled in a study of blood T cells in healthy people across ages (dated by TCRdb to 2013 to 2016). Study-level background: Template switching captured roughly one uniquely barcoded TCR beta cDNA molecule per two T cells in model experiments. The study measured age-related changes in TCR beta repertoire diversity using deep sequencing normalized with unique cDNA molecular identifiers. The donors were split into four age groups: young (average roughly 15 years), middle-aged (39), aged (roughly 65) and long-lived (roughly 86). To avoid experimental bias, donors of different ages were distributed randomly across sequencing lanes. The study analyzed two additional independent replicas of 1 million unique cDNA reads from the same blood draw for two donors, one aged 18 to 30 and one aged 80 or older.

V loses 3 bases at its end and J loses 0 bases; junction bases beyond the gene matches: 4. The germline V gene (reference sequence) gives CDR1 as SGHKS and CDR2 as YYEKEE. The CDR3 spans 15 residues, from the cysteine through the phenylalanine. Only the CDR3 portion is preserved as DNA: 45 bases, with reading frame beginning at the first base. The paper as a whole reports these results and caveats: The long-lived group showed more naive CD4+ T cells, fewer expanded clones and increased TCR diversity than the aged group, suggesting age selection. A strong correlation was found between observed TCR beta diversity and the percentage of naive T cells measured by flow cytometry. Observed TCR beta diversity per million T cells fell roughly linearly with age, and a significant reduction was already apparent by age roughly 40. Estimates of total diversity from one million sequenced T cells were regarded as lower bounds and underestimates. Because donor CMV infection status was unknown, age-related changes in expanded clonotypes were potentially confounded. Conclusive comparison of naive and antigen-experienced compartments was prevented by the profiling of bulk unsorted PBMCs.

Only a few counts were recorded for this clonotype. Its antigen is not yet known. Per-base quality was not reported, and no clone a single base away is much larger than it. Systemically healthy Caucasian individuals from Russia, around 38 in total and aged about 6 to 100 years, were included as donors. Each donor gave 9.5 to 10 milliliters of peripheral blood, drawn into EDTA-treated Vacutainer tubes. Ficoll-Paque density-gradient centrifugation was used to isolate PBMCs, with at least 6.5 million per sample. Trizol reagent was used to extract total RNA from the PBMCs, yielding at least 5 micrograms per sample. For every donor, an aliquot of PBMCs went through flow cytometry to measure the percentages of naive CD45RAhigh/CD27high T cells. Library construction relied on 5' RACE. The sequencer was an Illumina HiSeq 2500. A second roughly 6 to 12 cycle PCR used a sample-barcoded 5' primer and a J-beta primer mix. A unique molecular identifier was introduced onto each TCR beta cDNA molecule by a template-switch 5' adaptor carrying 12 random nucleotides. Each sample yielded at least 2.5 million CDR3-containing paired-end reads. The Mint cDNA synthesis kit, primed by a TRBC-specific oligonucleotide, was used to synthesize first-strand cDNA from all RNA. Following uracil-DNA glycosylase treatment, all cDNA underwent a first 18-cycle PCR with the universal primers M1SS and BC2_uni_R. The published analysis was carried out like this. Each sample was normalized by randomly selecting 1 million high-quality reads, each carrying a distinct molecular identifier. Instead of being binned into consensus sequences, reads with shared molecular identifiers were discarded. MiTCR, set to a Q25 quality threshold and the strictest error-elimination algorithm, was used for CDR3 identification, clonotype clustering and error correction. Lower-bound total TCR beta diversity was estimated with a nonparametric unseen species model using Euler transformation. TCRdb reanalyzed the raw reads on its own, using fastp at Q25 for trimming and MiXCR for clone calling, and kept in-frame beta chains. Each entry merges the rows of one CDR3 protein and shows their most common DNA and genes. TCRdb's processing, not the authors' own work, is the source of the V and J calls. The sample table shows some 750,000 distinct CDR3 sequences, and about 20% are seen once. The ten top clones hold roughly 22% of the sample.

The sequencing input was blood. The clonotype comes from a man aged 65-85 years in good health. The chain is encoded by TRBV5-5 joined to TRBJ2-3, and 7 junction bases match TRBD1. The sequenced DNA is TGTGCCAGCAGCTCCGGGACAGTTAGCACAGATACGCAGTATTTT. It is translated as CASSSGTVSTDTQYF.